Sequencing of this TCR beta chain was carried out in a study of early T cells in non-severe SARS-CoV-2 infection. At the level of the study: Sequencing of unsorted whole blood was done on bulk RNA, leaving chains unpaired. Study-wide results and caveats: Matching against VDJdb likely underestimated virus-specific expansions, favoring anti-spike CD8.

The CDR3 totals 13 residues. Trimming shortened V by 6 bases and J by 5 bases, and 14 bases separated the two germline ends. Germline assignment: CDR1 SQVTM and CDR2 ANQGSEA. This clonotype showed up just once. The antigen remains undetermined. Unique molecular identifiers tagged individual cDNA molecules. TCRdb fed the 5' RACE reads into MiXCR, producing one record per CDR3 protein. The data show just over 95,000 distinct CDR3 sequences, with 11% seen just once and just over 4.5% held by the top ten. The TCR comes from an adult who was a healthcare worker with PCR-confirmed SARS-CoV-2 infection or an uninfected control (not recorded which). This chain joins TRBV29-1 and TRBJ2-1, with D unresolved. Sequences were derived from whole blood, sampled at baseline. CDR3 residues: CSVEIINDNEQFF. CDR3 in DNA: TGCAGCGTGGAGATAATTAATGACAATGAGCAGTTCTTC.